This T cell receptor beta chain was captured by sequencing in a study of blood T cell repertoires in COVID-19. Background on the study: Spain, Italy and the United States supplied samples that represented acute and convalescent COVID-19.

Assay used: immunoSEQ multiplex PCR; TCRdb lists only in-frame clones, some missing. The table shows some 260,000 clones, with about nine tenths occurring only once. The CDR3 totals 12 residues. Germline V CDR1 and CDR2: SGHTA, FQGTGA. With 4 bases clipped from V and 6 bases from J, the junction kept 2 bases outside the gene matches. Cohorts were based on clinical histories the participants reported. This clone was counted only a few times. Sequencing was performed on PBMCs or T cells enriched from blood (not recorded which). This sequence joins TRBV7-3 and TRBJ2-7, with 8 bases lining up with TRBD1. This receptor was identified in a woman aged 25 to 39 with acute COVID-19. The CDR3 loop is CASSSTGGEQYF. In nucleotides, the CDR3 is TGTGCCAGCAGCTCCACAGGGGGCGAGCAGTACTTC.